This TCR beta chain was found in a study of somatic mutations in cytotoxic T cells in rheumatoid arthritis. For the study at large: Patient blood (around 30 ml EDTA) was collected right after diagnosis, preceding any treatment.

CDR3 length equals 17 residues. The V segment lost 5 bases and the J segment 7 bases; nucleotides outside the gene matches: 14. Per germline, CDR1 SGHRS and CDR2 YFSETQ. This clone was detected only once. What it binds is unknown. Whole-study results and caveats: Slight underrepresentation of TRBV07 in rheumatoid arthritis patients was not adjusted for multiple comparisons.

The table came from immunoSEQ multiplex PCR; TCRdb's copy has only in-frame clones and leaves some out. The repertoire holds about 7,000 clones, with around four fifths as singletons. Using positive magnetic bead selection on an AutoMACS, CD4+ and CD8+ cells were isolated, after which their purity was checked by flow cytometry. The V gene is TRBV5-1, the J gene TRBJ2-2; 10 bases are shared with TRBD1. The receptor comes from an adult with rheumatoid arthritis. Source material: CD8+ T cells sorted from blood. The CDR3 loop is CASRSSRGTGDVGELFF. CDR3 DNA: TGCGCCAGCAGGAGTAGCCGTGGGACAGGGGATGTCGGGGAGCTGTTTTTT.